The rows below give T cell receptor beta chains drawn from one sample of a study of T cell responses to AZD1222 COVID-19 vaccine. Repertoires were generated with immunoSEQ multiplex PCR, while TCRdb's copy carries only in-frame clones and drops some. Of 150,000 or so clones in the sample, 80% to 95% are singletons; the top ten hold roughly 3.3%. The sequencing here drew on peripheral blood, taken 28 days after the second AZD1222 dose. These receptors originate from an adult who received the AZD1222 COVID-19 vaccine. Each CDR3 is given without its conserved first and last residue. Where a row states a size, it is once, few, many or the class of an expanded clone; other rows omit it.

V gene	clone size	CDR3 protein
TRBV19	-	ASSMALAKNIQY
TRBV4-1	-	ASSQVLRSNQPQH
TRBV3-1/TRBV3-2	-	ASSQDLGSMNTEAF
TRBV19	-	ASTTWVRGPTEAF
TRBV7-2	-	ASIKAGGQNYGYT
TRBV27	-	ASRTAGTANTEAF
TRBV7-9	-	ASSPGGGRAYEQY
TRBV6-5	once	ASSKTGGGEKLF
TRBV6-5	-	ASSYSQQGNQPQH
TRBV4-3	-	ASSQGPGGTNYGYT
TRBV6-2/TRBV6-3	-	ASSYSVGPRGEAF
TRBV24-1	-	ATSDPASYNEQF
TRBV6-6	-	ASCRTTGIGSPLH
TRBV5-8	-	ASSLAGEGWDENIQY
TRBV11-2	-	ASSLGAGLRILRSPLH
TRBV6-2/TRBV6-3	-	ASSYPGFGYTEAF
TRBV6-2/TRBV6-3	-	ASSYPPPGDPTDTQY
TRBV6-5	-	ASSYSRDRNSPLH
TRBV10-1	-	ASSEYRNTEAF
TRBV27	-	ASSLSTGGRYGYT
TRBV7-2	-	ASSLIQGTDTQY
TRBV5-4	-	ASSSRTNNSPLH
TRBV30	once	AWRGVGGNQPQH
TRBV20-1	-	SAYGAAAF
TRBV5-3	-	ARSFKGTSGNSYNEQF
TRBV30	-	AWNAGQGTDTQY
TRBV30	few	AWSTGAGYT
TRBV20-1	-	SASNDQPQH
TRBV7-2	once	ASSLGASGRHNEQF
TRBV11-2	-	ASSPRTGGNIQY
TRBV27	-	ASISPKQGSGSEAF
TRBV2	-	ASSEAALVTPQH
TRBV10-3	-	AISDPDRQAGGNNEQF
TRBV13	-	ASSLGAGKLADTQY
TRBV9	-	ASSVGPSTEAF
TRBV7-8	-	ASSLGLVPDTQY
TRBV19	-	ASSISGDISGNTIY
TRBV4-1	-	ASSQEPYPPRGGEKDYGYT
TRBV19	-	ASRGTGGYSNQPQH
TRBV19	-	ASSMTSGNNEQF
TRBV19	-	ASSISGTGHYEQY
TRBV19	-	ASNSGTGSYNEQF
TRBV20-1	-	SAREGNEQF
TRBV11-3	-	ASSPGGTIGTDTQY
TRBV28	once	ASSSRGGMNEQF
TRBV7-8	-	ASSAQRGQGGSDYEQY
TRBV28	-	ASSLPTGTNEKLF